The sequence of this TCR beta chain was determined in a study of blood T cell repertoires in COVID-19. Across the whole study: COVID-19 samples collected from the United States, Italy and Spain covered acute and convalescent phases. In each case, the material was cDNA or gDNA derived from T cells, B-cell-depleted T cells, or PBMCs.

The protocol was immunoSEQ multiplex PCR, while the TCRdb copy is restricted to in-frame clones and leaves out a portion. The repertoire has a few hundred thousand clones, about 91% of them found once; the top ten carry approximately 2.6%. Trimming removed 0 bases at V and 9 bases at J, with 14 bases between. This CDR3 has 14 residues. Germline assignment: CDR1 PRHDT and CDR2 FYEKMQ (reference sequence). The receptor was isolated from a person under 35 with COVID-19, enrolled during active disease. The material sequenced was peripheral blood. The chain employs TRBV13 and TRBJ1-2; no clear D. Here the CDR3 DNA reads TGTGCCAGCAGCTTAGGCCGGGATAGCAGGAGCTACACCTTC. This codes for CASSLGRDSRSYTF. The complete variable domain, with remaining parts taken from reference TRBV13 and TRBJ1-2, reads AAGVIQSPRHLIKEKRETATLKCYPIPRHDTVYWYQQGPGQDPQFLISFYEKMQSDKGSIPDRFSAQQFSDYHSELNMSSLELGDSALYFCASSLGRDSRSYTFGSGTRLTVV.